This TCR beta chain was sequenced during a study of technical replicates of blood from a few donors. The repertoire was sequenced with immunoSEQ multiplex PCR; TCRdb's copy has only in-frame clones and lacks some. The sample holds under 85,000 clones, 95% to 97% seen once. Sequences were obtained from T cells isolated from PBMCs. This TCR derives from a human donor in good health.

Here the CDR3 DNA reads TGTGCCAGCAGCCCAGACTCCCTAAATAACTATGGCTACACCTTC. It is translated as CASSPDSLNNYGYTF. The gene calls are TRBV5-6 and TRBJ1-2; D uncertain. This CDR3 has 15 amino acids. CDR1 is SGHDT and CDR2 is YYEEEE in the germline V gene. With 4 bases removed from V and 1 base from J, the gap between germline ends came to 14 bases.